One and the same sample provided the 24 T cell receptor beta chains below, sequenced in a study of blood T cell repertoires in COVID-19. Libraries were prepared by immunoSEQ multiplex PCR; TCRdb keeps only in-frame clonotypes and omits some of them. The profile covers 40,000 to 55,000 clones, with more than 80% appearing a single time and under 2.5% taken by the ten largest. Specimen: peripheral blood. The receptors come from a human donor in a cohort sampled during active COVID-19.

V usage is TRBV28 and J usage is TRBJ2-2, with D perhaps TRBD2 (5 bases). Germline loops: CDR1 MDHEN, CDR2 SYDVKM. This CDR3 is built from 16 residues. V lost 6 bases and J lost 3, with 17 bases in between. DNA for the CDR3: TGTGCCAGCAGGTTAACGCTAGGACTTTACACCGGGGAGCTGTTTTTT. Encoded protein: CASRLTLGLYTGELFF.

This sequence joins TRBV2 and TRBJ2-4; the D gene is possibly TRBD2 (5 bases). This CDR3 region has 13 residues. Per germline, CDR1 SNHLY and CDR2 FYNNEI. Trimming took 4 bases from V and 5 from J, leaving 9 bases between them. The CDR3 reads CASSGPGENIQYF. The CDR3 nucleotides read TGTGCCAGCAGTGGGCCCGGGGAAAACATTCAGTACTTC.

The chain combines TRBV28 with TRBJ1-1; a weak D match, TRBD1 (6 bases). Germline V gene lookup returns CDR1 MDHEN and CDR2 SYDVKM. This CDR3 spans 15 amino acids. Deletions cut 7 bases from V and 1 base from J, with 16 bases between. The CDR3 DNA sequence: TGTGCCAGCAAACTCCAAGGACAGCAGAACACTGAAGCTTTCTTT. It translates to CASKLQGQQNTEAFF.

The V gene is TRBV9, the J gene TRBJ1-2; D gene unclear. This CDR3 contains 16 residues. The V end was cut by 4 bases, the J end by 0 bases, with 16 bases between. CDR1 SGDLS and CDR2 YYNGEE come from the germline V gene. In DNA form, the CDR3 reads TGTGCCAGCAGCAACCACGAGGGAGGGTCTAACTATGGCTACACCTTC. Amino acids: CASSNHEGGSNYGYTF. Full variable domain (outside the CDR3, taken from reference TRBV9 and TRBJ1-2): DSGVTQTPKHLITATGQRVTLRCSPRSGDLSVYWYQQSLDQGLQFLIQYYNGEERAKGNILERFSAQQFPDLHSELNLSSLELGDSALYFCASSNHEGGSNYGYTFGSGTRLTVV.

The chain is built from TRBV28 and TRBJ1-2; no clear D gene. This CDR3 region has 12 residues. Germline values: CDR1 MDHEN, CDR2 SYDVKM. Trimming cost V 7 bases and J 5 bases, with 11 bases left between them. Written as DNA, the CDR3 is TGTGCCAGCAACTCACAGCAGTATGGCTACACCTTC. This gives the protein CASNSQQYGYTF.

The chain recombines TRBV7-2 with TRBJ1-1, with unresolved D. The CDR3 has 15 amino acids. Trimming left V 0 bases short and J 1 base short, with 9 bases between. Germline V lookup: CDR1 SGHTA, CDR2 FQGNSA. CDR3 bases: TGTGCCAGCAGCTTAGCGGGCCAGTGGAACACTGAAGCTTTCTTT. This translates into CASSLAGQWNTEAFF.

This clone was detected once. The chain couples TRBV4-2 to TRBJ2-1; 7 nucleotides agree with TRBD1. The J segment lost 8 bases and the V segment lost 0 bases, leaving 16 bases of the junction unmatched. The CDR3 length is 18 residues. CDR1 is LGHNA, CDR2 YNFKEQ, per germline. CDR3 loop: CASSQDLTRQGVGDEQFF. DNA for the CDR3: TGTGCCAGCAGCCAAGATTTAACGCGGCAGGGGGTCGGCGATGAGCAGTTCTTC.

The gene calls are TRBV5-6 and TRBJ1-2, with a possible D match to TRBD1 (6 bases). The germline V gene has CDR1 SGHDT and CDR2 YYEEEE. The length of the CDR3 is 17 residues. Trimming took off 1 base at V and 0 bases at J, with 16 bases between the two ends. The CDR3 DNA reads as TGTGCCAGCAGCTTGTGGGGGGGCGCGAAGACTAACTATGGCTACACCTTC. This codes for CASSLWGGAKTNYGYTF.

The CDR3 sequence: CASSLEDRVDNEQFF. In nucleotides, the CDR3 is TGTGCCAGCAGCTTAGAAGACAGGGTCGACAATGAGCAGTTCTTC. The rearrangement joins TRBV7-2 to TRBJ2-1; 7 nucleotides align to TRBD1. Looked up from germline, CDR1 is SGHTA and CDR2 is FQGNSA. Losses at the gene ends were 1 base for V and 5 bases for J; bases not matched to a gene: 5. The length of the CDR3 is 15 residues.

This chain links TRBV15 with TRBJ2-2; weak D call: TRBD1 (5 bases). The CDR3 runs 15 residues. Trimming took 4 bases from V and 4 from J, leaving 13 bases between them. Germline CDR1 reads LNHNV; CDR2 reads YYDKDF (reference sequence). The CDR3 bases are TGTGCCACCAGCAAAGGGGAAGTTATCACCGGGGAGCTGTTTTTT. Protein: CATSKGEVITGELFF.

The table lists this clone with a few counts. The rearrangement links TRBV7-2 to TRBJ2-2, with D possibly TRBD1 on 6 matching bases. CDR1 is SGHTA, CDR2 FQGNSA, per germline. The CDR3 sequence is 14 residues long. Trimming stripped 1 base from V and 4 bases from J, with 7 bases between. CDR3: CASSLEGVTGELFF. For the CDR3, the DNA is TGTGCCAGCAGCTTAGAGGGGGTCACCGGGGAGCTGTTTTTT.

This chain connects TRBV19 to TRBJ1-4; no firm D call. The V end lost 6 bases, the J end lost 3 bases, and 5 bases lay between the germline ends. Germline loops: CDR1 LNHDA, CDR2 SQIVND (reference sequence). This CDR3 region has 12 residues. CDR3 region: CASSRSNEKLFF. DNA for the CDR3: TGTGCCAGTAGCAGATCTAATGAAAAACTGTTTTTT. Together with reference TRBV19 and TRBJ1-4, the CDR3 gives the full variable domain: DGGITQSPKYLFRKEGQNVTLSCEQNLNHDAMYWYRQDPGQGLRLIYYSQIVNDFQKGDIAEGYSVSREKKESFPLTVTSAQKNPTAFYLCASSRSNEKLFFGSGTQLSVL.

The rearrangement uses TRBV7-2 and TRBJ2-7; 8 bases are shared with TRBD1. Trimming took 4 bases from V and 3 from J; bases not matched to a gene: 8. The CDR3 contains 15 residues. Germline values: CDR1 SGHTA, CDR2 FQGNSA. The DNA for the CDR3 is TGTGCCAGCAGCTCGACGGCGGACAGGGACTACGAGCAGTACTTC. This gives the protein CASSSTADRDYEQYF. Variable domain in full (rest from reference TRBV7-2 and TRBJ2-7): GAGVSQSPSNKVTEKGKDVELRCDPISGHTALYWYRQSLGQGLEFLIYFQGNSAPDKSGLPSDRFSAERTGGSVSTLTIQRTQQEDSAVYLCASSSTADRDYEQYFGPGTRLTVT.

J is TRBJ2-3 and V is TRBV5-1, with D maybe TRBD1 (5 bases). Trimming removed 0 bases at V and 2 bases at J, with 13 bases between. The V gene's germline CDR1 is SGHRS and CDR2 YFSETQ. The CDR3 runs to 16 residues. CDR3 sequence: CASSLEGRAITDTQYF. DNA of the CDR3: TGCGCCAGCAGCTTGGAGGGCAGGGCAATCACAGATACGCAGTATTTT.

The chain combines TRBV6-5 with TRBJ2-7; 8 bases match TRBD1. Germline V gene data show CDR1 as MNHEY and CDR2 as SVGAGI. This CDR3 is built from 15 residues. With V trimmed by 6 bases and J by 3 bases, 10 bases remained unmatched. The CDR3 protein is CASRDRTGSFYEQYF. Here the CDR3 DNA reads TGTGCCAGCAGGGACCGGACAGGGTCTTTCTACGAGCAGTACTTC.

This clone is a singleton in its sample. The rearrangement joins TRBV4-2 to TRBJ2-3, with 9 bases lining up with TRBD1. V shed 0 bases, J shed 2 bases, and the junction held 3 bases outside the gene matches. The CDR3 runs to 16 residues. CDR1 and CDR2 (germline): LGHNA, YNFKEQ. CDR3 sequence: CASSQDGQGITDTQYF. CDR3 DNA sequence: TGTGCCAGCAGCCAAGATGGACAGGGGATCACAGATACGCAGTATTTT.

V and J are TRBV19 and TRBJ1-2, with 7 positions matching TRBD1. The germline V gene has CDR1 LNHDA and CDR2 SQIVND (reference sequence). The CDR3 loop spans 15 amino acids. Losses at the gene ends were 1 base for V and 7 bases for J; bases not matched to a gene: 9. The CDR3 reads CASSIGGQPHGGYTF. The CDR3, as DNA: TGTGCCAGTAGTATAGGGGGACAGCCCCATGGTGGCTACACCTTC.

This clone was counted between two and nine times. The chain joins TRBV18 to TRBJ1-2; TRBD1 matches at 8 bases. The CDR3 runs to 19 residues. Unmatched junction bases numbered 18, after V lost 3 bases and J lost 3 bases. Germline CDR1 reads KGHSH; CDR2 reads LQKENI. CDR3 bases: TGTGCCAGCTCACCCGCTCGAATAGACAGGGGCGGTGCCTACTATGGCTACACCTTC. Its protein product is CASSPARIDRGGAYYGYTF.

The chain recombines TRBV7-9 with TRBJ1-1; the D is unclear. V gave up 0 bases and J gave up 5 bases, with 10 bases separating them. Looked up from germline, CDR1 is SEHNR and CDR2 is FQNEAQ (reference sequence). The CDR3 covers 14 residues. CDR3 region: CASSLAERRTEAFF. The DNA of the CDR3 is TGTGCCAGCAGCTTAGCCGAGAGGAGGACTGAAGCTTTCTTT.

This chain links TRBV28 with TRBJ1-1; TRBD1 might be the D (6 bases). The CDR3 contains 12 residues. Germline values: CDR1 MDHEN, CDR2 SYDVKM. V lost 8 bases, J lost 4 bases, and 11 bases lay in between. CDR3 residues: CASERGLTEAFF. In DNA form, the CDR3 reads TGTGCCAGCGAGCGGGGGCTCACTGAAGCTTTCTTT.

This clone was seen more than once but under ten times. V and J are TRBV7-9 and TRBJ2-7; TRBD1 agrees at 11 bases. The germline V gene has CDR1 SEHNR and CDR2 FQNEAQ (reference sequence). V trimming: 6 bases; J trimming: 5 bases; junction bases outside the gene matches: 6. There are 14 residues in the CDR3. The CDR3 here is CASRPGQGVNEQYF. CDR3 coding DNA: TGTGCCAGCAGACCGGGACAGGGGGTTAACGAGCAGTACTTC.

The chain recombines TRBV9 with TRBJ2-5; weak D call: TRBD2 (5 bases). V was pared by 4 bases and J by 5 bases, with 24 bases between. CDR1 SGDLS and CDR2 YYNGEE come from the germline V gene. The CDR3 totals 17 residues. The CDR3 coding sequence is TGTGCCAGCAGCCGGGAAATCCCGACCCACGATTCGGAGACCCAGTACTTC. This gives the protein CASSREIPTHDSETQYF.

This chain links TRBV12-3 or TRBV12-4 with TRBJ2-3; no clear D gene. V was clipped by 4 bases and J by 6 bases, with 8 bases between them. CDR3 length equals 12 residues. The CDR3 nucleotides are TGTGCCAGCAGTTACTACCCTGATACGCAGTATTTT. This encodes CASSYYPDTQYF.

The V and J genes are TRBV5-4 and TRBJ1-4, with D perhaps TRBD1 (6 bases). The CDR3 spans 15 residues. The ends were cut back, 4 bases at V and 7 bases at J, with 17 bases in the middle. Per the germline V gene, CDR1 is SGHNT and CDR2 is YYREEE (reference sequence). The CDR3 DNA reads as TGTGCCAGCAGCCGGGGCGGGGGGGCCGGTGAAAAACTGTTTTTT. The encoded protein is CASSRGGGAGEKLFF.